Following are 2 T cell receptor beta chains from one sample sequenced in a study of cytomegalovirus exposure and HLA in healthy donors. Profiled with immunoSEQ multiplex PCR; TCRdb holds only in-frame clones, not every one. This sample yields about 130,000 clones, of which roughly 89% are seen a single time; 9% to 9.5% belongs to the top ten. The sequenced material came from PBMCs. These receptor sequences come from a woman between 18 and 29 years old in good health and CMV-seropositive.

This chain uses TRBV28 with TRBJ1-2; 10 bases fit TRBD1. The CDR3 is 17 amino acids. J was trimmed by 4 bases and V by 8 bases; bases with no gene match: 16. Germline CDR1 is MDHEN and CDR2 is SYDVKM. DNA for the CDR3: TGTGCCAGCCGCCGAATATGGGACAGGGGAAGTGGCTATGGCTACACCTTC. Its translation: CASRRIWDRGSGYGYTF.

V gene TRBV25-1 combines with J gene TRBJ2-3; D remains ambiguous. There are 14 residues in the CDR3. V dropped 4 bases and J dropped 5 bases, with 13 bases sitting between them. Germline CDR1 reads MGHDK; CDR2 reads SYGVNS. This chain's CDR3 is CASSANRELDTQYF. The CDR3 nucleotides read TGTGCCAGCAGTGCTAACCGCGAGTTAGATACGCAGTATTTT. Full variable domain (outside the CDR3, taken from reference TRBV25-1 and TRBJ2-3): EADIYQTPRYLVIGTGKKITLECSQTMGHDKMYWYQQDPGMELHLIHYSYGVNSTEKGDLSSESTVSRIRTEHFPLTLESARPSHTSQYLCASSANRELDTQYFGPGTRLTVL.